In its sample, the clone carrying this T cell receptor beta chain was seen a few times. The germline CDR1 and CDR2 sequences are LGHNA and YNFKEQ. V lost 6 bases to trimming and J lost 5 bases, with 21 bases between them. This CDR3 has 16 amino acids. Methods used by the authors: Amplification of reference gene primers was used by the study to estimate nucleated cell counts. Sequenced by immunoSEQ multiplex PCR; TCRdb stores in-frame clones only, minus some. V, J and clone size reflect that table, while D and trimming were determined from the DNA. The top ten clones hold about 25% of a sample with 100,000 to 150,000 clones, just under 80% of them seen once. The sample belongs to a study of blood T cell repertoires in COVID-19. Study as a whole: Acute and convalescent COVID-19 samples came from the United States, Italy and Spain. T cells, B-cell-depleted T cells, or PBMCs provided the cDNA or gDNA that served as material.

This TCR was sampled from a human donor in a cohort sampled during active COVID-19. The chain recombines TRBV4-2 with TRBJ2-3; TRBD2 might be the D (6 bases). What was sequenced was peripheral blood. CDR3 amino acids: CASSLGGGKIGDTQYF. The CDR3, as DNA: TGTGCCAGCAGTCTCGGGGGTGGAAAGATCGGAGATACGCAGTATTTT.